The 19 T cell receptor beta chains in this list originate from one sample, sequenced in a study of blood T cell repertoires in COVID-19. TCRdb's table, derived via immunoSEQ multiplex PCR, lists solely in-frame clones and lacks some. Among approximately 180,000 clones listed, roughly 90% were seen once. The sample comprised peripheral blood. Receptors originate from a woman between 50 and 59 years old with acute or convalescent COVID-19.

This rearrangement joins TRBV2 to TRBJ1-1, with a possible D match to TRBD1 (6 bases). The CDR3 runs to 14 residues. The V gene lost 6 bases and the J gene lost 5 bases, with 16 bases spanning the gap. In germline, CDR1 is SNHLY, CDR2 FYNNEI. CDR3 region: CASRSRGADTEAFF. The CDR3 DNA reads TGTGCCAGCAGGAGCCGGGGGGCAGATACTGAAGCTTTCTTT.

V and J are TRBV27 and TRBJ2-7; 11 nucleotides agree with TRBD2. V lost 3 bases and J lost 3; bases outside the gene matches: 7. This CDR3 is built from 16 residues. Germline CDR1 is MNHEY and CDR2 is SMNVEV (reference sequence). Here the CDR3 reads CASSFRLGTSGYEQYF. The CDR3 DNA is TGTGCCAGCAGTTTTAGACTCGGGACTAGCGGCTACGAGCAGTACTTC.

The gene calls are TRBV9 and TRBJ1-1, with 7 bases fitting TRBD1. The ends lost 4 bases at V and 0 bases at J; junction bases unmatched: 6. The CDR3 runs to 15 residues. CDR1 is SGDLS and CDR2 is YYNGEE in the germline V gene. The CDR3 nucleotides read TGTGCCAGCAGCCCCGGACAGGTAATGAACACTGAAGCTTTCTTT. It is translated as CASSPGQVMNTEAFF.

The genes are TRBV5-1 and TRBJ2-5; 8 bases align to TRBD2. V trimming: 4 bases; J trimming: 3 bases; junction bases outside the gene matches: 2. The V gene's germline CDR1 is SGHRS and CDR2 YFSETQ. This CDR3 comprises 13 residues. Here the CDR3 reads CASSVGLEETQYF. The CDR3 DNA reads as TGCGCCAGCAGCGTGGGACTAGAAGAGACCCAGTACTTC.

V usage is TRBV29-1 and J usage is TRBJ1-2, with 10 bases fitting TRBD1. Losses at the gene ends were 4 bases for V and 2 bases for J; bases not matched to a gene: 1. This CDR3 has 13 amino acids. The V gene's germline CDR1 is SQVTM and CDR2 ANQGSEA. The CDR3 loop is CSVADRGNYGYTF. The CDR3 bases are TGCAGCGTTGCGGACAGGGGGAACTATGGCTACACCTTC.

The CDR3 reads CASSYLWGADTQYF. CDR3 nucleotide sequence: TGTGCCAGCAGTTACCTCTGGGGCGCAGATACGCAGTATTTT. This chain connects TRBV6-2 or TRBV6-3 to TRBJ2-3; the D gene is possibly TRBD1 (5 bases). The V end was cut by 2 bases, the J end by 4 bases, with 10 bases between. Germline CDR1 MNHEY, CDR2 SVGEGT. The CDR3 loop spans 14 amino acids.

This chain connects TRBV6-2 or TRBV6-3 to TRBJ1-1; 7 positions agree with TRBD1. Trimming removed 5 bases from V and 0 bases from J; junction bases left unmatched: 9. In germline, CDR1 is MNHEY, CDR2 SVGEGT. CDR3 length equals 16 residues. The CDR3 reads CASSKFLGGVNTEAFF. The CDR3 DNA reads TGTGCCAGCAGTAAATTCCTAGGGGGCGTGAACACTGAAGCTTTCTTT.

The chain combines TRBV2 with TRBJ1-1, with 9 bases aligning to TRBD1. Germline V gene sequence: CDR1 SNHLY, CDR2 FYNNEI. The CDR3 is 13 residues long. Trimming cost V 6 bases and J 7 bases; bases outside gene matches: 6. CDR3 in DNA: TGTGCCAGCAGCGCCTCGACAGGGGGTGAAGCTTTCTTT. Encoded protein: CASSASTGGEAFF.

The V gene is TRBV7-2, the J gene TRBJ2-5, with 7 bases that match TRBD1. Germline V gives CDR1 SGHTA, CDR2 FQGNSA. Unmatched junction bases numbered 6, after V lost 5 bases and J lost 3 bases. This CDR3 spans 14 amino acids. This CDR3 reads CASSQGTAKETQYF. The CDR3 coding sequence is TGTGCCAGCAGCCAAGGGACAGCCAAAGAGACCCAGTACTTC. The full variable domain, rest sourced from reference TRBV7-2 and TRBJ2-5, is GAGVSQSPSNKVTEKGKDVELRCDPISGHTALYWYRQSLGQGLEFLIYFQGNSAPDKSGLPSDRFSAERTGGSVSTLTIQRTQQEDSAVYLCASSQGTAKETQYFGPGTRLLVL.

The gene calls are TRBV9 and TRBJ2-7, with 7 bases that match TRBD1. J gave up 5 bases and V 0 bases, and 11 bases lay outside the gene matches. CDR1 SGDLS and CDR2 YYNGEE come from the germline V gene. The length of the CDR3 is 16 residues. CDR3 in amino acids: CASSVALRQGRDEQYF. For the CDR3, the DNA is TGTGCCAGCAGCGTAGCTCTTCGACAGGGCCGCGACGAGCAGTACTTC.

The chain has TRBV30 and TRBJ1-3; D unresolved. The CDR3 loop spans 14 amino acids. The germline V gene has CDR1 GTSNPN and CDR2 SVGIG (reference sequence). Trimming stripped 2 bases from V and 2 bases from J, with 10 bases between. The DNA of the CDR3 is TGTGCCTGGAGTCGACTGTCCCCTGGAAACACCATATATTTT. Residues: CAWSRLSPGNTIYF.

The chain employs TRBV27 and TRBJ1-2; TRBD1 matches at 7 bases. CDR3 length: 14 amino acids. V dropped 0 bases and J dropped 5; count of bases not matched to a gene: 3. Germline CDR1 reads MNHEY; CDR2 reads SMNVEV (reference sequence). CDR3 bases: TGTGCCAGCAGTTTATCCAGGGGGTGGTATGGCTACACCTTC. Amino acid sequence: CASSLSRGWYGYTF.

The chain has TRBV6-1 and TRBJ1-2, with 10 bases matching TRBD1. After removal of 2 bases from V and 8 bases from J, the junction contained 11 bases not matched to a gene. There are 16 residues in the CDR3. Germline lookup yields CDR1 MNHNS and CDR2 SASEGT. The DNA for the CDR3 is TGTGCCAGCAGTGAATGGGCCGCCGGGACAGGGGAGGGCTACACCTTC. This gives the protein CASSEWAAGTGEGYTF.

The CDR3 DNA sequence: TGTGCCAGCAGCCCACAGGGGATTGGTGAGCAGTTCTTC. Translated: CASSPQGIGEQFF. The V call is TRBV6-2 or TRBV6-3, the J call TRBJ2-1; 7 bases are a match to TRBD1. Germline trimming cut 6 bases from V and 9 bases from J; bases unmatched to any gene: 8. CDR1 MNHEY and CDR2 SVGEGT come from the germline V gene. There are 13 residues in the CDR3.

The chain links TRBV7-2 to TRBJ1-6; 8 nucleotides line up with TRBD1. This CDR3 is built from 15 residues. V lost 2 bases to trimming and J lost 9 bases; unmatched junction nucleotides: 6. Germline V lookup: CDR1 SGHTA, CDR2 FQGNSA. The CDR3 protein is CASSLRQGARSPLHF. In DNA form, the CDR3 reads TGTGCCAGCAGCTTACGGCAGGGGGCGCGTTCACCCCTCCACTTT.

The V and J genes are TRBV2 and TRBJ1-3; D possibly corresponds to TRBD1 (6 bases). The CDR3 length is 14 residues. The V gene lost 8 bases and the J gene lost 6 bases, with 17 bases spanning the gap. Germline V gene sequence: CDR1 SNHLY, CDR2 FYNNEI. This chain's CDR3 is CASAPTGTQNTIYF. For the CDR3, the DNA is TGTGCCAGCGCCCCAACCGGGACACAAAACACCATATATTTT.

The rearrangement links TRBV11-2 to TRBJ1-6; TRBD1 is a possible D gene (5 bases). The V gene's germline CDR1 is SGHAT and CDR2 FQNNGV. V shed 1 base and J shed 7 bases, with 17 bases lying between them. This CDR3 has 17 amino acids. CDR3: CASSLVGRRGANSPLHF. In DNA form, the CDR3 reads TGTGCCAGCAGCTTAGTTGGCAGGCGTGGGGCGAATTCACCCCTCCACTTT.

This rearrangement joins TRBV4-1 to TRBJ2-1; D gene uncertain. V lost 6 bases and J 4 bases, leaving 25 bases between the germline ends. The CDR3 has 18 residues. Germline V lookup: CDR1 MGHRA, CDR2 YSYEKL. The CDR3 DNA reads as TGCGCCAGCAGTCATAGCCGCTCGGTGCCGCTGGATTACAATGAGCAGTTCTTC. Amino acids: CASSHSRSVPLDYNEQFF.

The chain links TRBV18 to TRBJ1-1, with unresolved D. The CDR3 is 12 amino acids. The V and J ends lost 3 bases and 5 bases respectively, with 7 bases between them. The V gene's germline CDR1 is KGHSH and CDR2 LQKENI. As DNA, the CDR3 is TGTGCCAGCTCACCCTGGGAGACTGAAGCTTTCTTT. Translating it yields CASSPWETEAFF.